This TCR beta chain was identified during a study of OX40 agonist ivuxolimab in advanced cancers. Patients were excluded for autoimmune disease history or systemic immunosuppression. TCRdb's table, derived via immunoSEQ multiplex PCR, lists solely in-frame clones and lacks some. The sample has 13,000 or so clones; more than 65% are singletons. This clone appeared a few times. No antigen is known for it. The study, taken as a whole, reports: Some patients without response likewise showed low normalized clonal expansion.

Trimming took 2 bases from V and 1 from J, leaving 17 bases between them. The CDR3 contains 17 residues. CDR1 and CDR2 (germline): SGHTA, FQGNSA. This specimen consisted of CD4+ or CD8+ T cells sorted from blood, obtained in a trial of the OX40 agonist ivuxolimab. The clonotype comes from an adult with an advanced solid tumor such as melanoma, head and neck, liver or kidney cancer. The V and J genes are TRBV7-2 and TRBJ1-1; D not resolved. For the CDR3, the DNA is TGTGCCAGCAGCTTAAGGCTTTTAGCGGCGACGAACACTGAAGCTTTCTTT. Protein product: CASSLRLLAATNTEAFF.